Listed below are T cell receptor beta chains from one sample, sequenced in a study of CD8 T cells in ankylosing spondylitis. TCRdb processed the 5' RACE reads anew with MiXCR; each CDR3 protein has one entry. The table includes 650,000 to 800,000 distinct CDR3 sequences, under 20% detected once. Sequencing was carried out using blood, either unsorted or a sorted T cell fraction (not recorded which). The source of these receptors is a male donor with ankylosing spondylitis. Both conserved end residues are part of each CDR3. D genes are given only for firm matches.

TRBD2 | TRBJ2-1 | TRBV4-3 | CASSQVPSGRAIPPEQFF
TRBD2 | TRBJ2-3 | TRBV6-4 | CASSEVAGGDTQYF
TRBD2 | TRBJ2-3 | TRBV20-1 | CSAQNSGRGDTQYF
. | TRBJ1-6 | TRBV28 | CASRAGHRSPLHF
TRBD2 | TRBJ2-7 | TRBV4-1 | CASSQQFGTTFQSEQYF
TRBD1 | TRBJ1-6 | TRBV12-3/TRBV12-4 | CASMRHRGLNSPLHF
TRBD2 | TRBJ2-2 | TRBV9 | CASSGSGGGINTGELFF
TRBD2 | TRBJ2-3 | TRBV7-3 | CASSLGGSGGDTQYF
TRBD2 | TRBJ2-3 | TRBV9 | CASSVGLAGGPQDTQYF
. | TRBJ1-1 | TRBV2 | CATSPGVTEAFF
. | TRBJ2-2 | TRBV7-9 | CASSPRTSYTGELFF
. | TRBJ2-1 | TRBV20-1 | CVMGGGGPNEQFF
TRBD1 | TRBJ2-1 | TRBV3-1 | CASRPSGGAWNEQFF
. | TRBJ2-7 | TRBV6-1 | CASTSPRDIPYEQYF
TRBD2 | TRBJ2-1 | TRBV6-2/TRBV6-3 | CASSYRLAGGGNEQFF
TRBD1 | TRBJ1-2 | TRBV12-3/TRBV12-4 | CASSAGQGFYYGYTF
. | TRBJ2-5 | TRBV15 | CATSRAQGGETQYF
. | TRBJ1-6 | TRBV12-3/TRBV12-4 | CASSSPQSSYNSPLHF
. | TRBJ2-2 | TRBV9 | CASSVGTIPSGELFF
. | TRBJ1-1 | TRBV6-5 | CASSYSSFREAFF
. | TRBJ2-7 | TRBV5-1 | CASTAGSRTYEQYF
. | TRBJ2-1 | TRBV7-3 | CASSSSGDHNEQFF
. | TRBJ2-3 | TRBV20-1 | CSAMETDTQYF
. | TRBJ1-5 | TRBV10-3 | CAIKDAMIRHQPQHF
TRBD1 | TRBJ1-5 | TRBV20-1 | CSAGTAGGYSNQPQHF